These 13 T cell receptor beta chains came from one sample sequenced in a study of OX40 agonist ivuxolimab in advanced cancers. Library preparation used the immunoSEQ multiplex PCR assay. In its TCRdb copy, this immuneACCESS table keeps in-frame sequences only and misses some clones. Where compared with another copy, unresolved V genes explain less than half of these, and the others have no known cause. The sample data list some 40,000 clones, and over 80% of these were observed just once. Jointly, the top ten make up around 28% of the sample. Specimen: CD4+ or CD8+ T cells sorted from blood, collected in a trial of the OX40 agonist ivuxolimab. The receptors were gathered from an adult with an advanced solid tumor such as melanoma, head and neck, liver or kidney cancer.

CDR3 sequence: CASSMRESEQYF. As DNA, the CDR3 is TGTGCCAGTAGTATGAGGGAATCCGAGCAGTACTTC. This sequence joins TRBV19 and TRBJ2-7; the D gene is possibly TRBD2 (5 bases). CDR3 length: 12 residues. In germline, CDR1 is LNHDA, CDR2 SQIVND (reference sequence). The ends were cut back, 3 bases at V and 6 bases at J, with 9 bases in the middle.

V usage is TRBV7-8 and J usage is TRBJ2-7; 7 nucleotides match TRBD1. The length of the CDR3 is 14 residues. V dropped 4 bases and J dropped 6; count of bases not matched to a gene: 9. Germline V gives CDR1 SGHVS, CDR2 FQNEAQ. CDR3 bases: TGTGCCAGCAGCTCCTTGACAGGGAGTCTCGAGCAGTACTTC. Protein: CASSSLTGSLEQYF.

CDR3 bases: TGTGCCAGCAGTCCACTCACAGATCAACCGGGACAGATAACCTACGAGCAGTACTTC. This sequence encodes CASSPLTDQPGQITYEQYF. V gene TRBV28 combines with J gene TRBJ2-7; 7 nucleotides align to TRBD1. Germline trimming cut 5 bases from V and 2 bases from J; bases unmatched to any gene: 21. There are 19 residues in the CDR3. The germline gives CDR1 MDHEN, CDR2 SYDVKM.

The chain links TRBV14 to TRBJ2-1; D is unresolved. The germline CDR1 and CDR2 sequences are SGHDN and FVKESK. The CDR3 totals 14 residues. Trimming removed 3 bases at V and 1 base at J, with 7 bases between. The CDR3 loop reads CASSHPGSYNEQFF. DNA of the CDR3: TGTGCCAGCAGCCACCCCGGGTCCTACAATGAGCAGTTCTTC.

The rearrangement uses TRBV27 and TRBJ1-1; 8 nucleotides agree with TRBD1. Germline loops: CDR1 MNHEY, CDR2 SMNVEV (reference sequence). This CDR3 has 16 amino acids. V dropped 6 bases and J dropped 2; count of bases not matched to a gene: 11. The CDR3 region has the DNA TGTGCCAGCAGCCCCCTAGACAGGGGACAAAACACTGAAGCTTTCTTT. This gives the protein CASSPLDRGQNTEAFF.

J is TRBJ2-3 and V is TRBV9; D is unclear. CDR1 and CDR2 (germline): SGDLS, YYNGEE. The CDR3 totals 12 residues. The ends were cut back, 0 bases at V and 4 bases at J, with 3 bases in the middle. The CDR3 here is CASSVAADTQYF. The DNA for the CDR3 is TGTGCCAGCAGCGTAGCAGCAGATACGCAGTATTTT.

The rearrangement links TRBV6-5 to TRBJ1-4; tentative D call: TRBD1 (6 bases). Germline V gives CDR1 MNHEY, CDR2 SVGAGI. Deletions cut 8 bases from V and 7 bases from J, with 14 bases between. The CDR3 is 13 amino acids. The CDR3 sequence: CASSAEGGEKLFF. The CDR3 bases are TGTGCCAGCTCTGCCGAGGGGGGTGAAAAACTGTTTTTT.

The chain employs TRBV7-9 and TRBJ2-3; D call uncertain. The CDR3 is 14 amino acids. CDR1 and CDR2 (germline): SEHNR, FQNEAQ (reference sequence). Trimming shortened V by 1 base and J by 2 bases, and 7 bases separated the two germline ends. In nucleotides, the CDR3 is TGTGCCAGCAGCTTAGTCGCAATCACAGATACGCAGTATTTT. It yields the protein CASSLVAITDTQYF.

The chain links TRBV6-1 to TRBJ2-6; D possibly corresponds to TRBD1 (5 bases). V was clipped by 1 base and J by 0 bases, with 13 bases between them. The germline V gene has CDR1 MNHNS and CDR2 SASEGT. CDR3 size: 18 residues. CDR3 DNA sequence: TGTGCCAGCAGTGAAGTTGGCAGGGCTTTCTCTGGGGCCAACGTCCTGACTTTC. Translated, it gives CASSEVGRAFSGANVLTF.

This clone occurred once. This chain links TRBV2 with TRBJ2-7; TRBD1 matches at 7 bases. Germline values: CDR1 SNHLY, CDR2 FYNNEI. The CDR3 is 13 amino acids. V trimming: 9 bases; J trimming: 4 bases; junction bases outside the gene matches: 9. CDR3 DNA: TGTGCCAGTGACAGGGTAGGAAGATACGAGCAGTACTTC. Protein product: CASDRVGRYEQYF.

This chain's CDR3 is CASTGGSTNTGELFF. DNA for the CDR3: TGTGCCAGTACGGGAGGCTCCACGAACACCGGGGAGCTGTTTTTT. The chain couples TRBV7-3 to TRBJ2-2; TRBD2 matches 7 bases. From germline, CDR1 is SGHTA and CDR2 FQGTGA. V was pared by 9 bases and J by 0 bases, with 7 bases of the junction left unmatched. CDR3 length: 15 amino acids.

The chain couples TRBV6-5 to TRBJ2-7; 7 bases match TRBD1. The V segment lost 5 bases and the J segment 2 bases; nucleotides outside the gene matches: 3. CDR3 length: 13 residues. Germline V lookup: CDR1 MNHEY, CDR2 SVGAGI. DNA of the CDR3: TGTGCCAGCAGTGACAGGGAACCCTACGAGCAGTACTTC. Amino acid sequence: CASSDREPYEQYF.

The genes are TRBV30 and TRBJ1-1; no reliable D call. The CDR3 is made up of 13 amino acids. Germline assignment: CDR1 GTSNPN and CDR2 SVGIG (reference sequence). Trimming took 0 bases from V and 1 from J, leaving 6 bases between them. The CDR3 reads CAWSVLGNTEAFF. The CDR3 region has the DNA TGTGCCTGGAGTGTACTCGGGAACACTGAAGCTTTCTTT.